The 21 T cell receptor beta chains presented below share a single source sample, sequenced in a study of T cell responses to AZD1222 COVID-19 vaccine. Measured with immunoSEQ multiplex PCR; TCRdb has only the in-frame clones, and not every one. The sample has around 120,000 clones; about 91% are singletons. Here the sequenced sample was peripheral blood, taken on day 0 of AZD1222 vaccination. Source of these receptors: an adult in good health.

The V and J genes are TRBV27 and TRBJ2-7; D possibly corresponds to TRBD2 (6 bases). The CDR3 sequence is 16 residues long. CDR1 and CDR2 (germline): MNHEY, SMNVEV (reference sequence). The V and J ends lost 3 bases and 2 bases respectively, with 17 bases between them. CDR3: CASSLSMAGMTYEQYF. The DNA for the CDR3 is TGTGCCAGCAGTTTGTCGATGGCGGGGATGACCTACGAGCAGTACTTC.

J is TRBJ2-1 and V is TRBV4-2; D gene unclear. This CDR3 is 15 amino acids long. CDR1 and CDR2 from the germline V gene are LGHNA and YNFKEQ. V lost 0 bases, J lost 14 bases, and 20 bases lay in between. The CDR3 spells CASSQDSSRLAKEFF. As DNA, the CDR3 is TGTGCCAGCAGCCAAGATTCTTCTAGGTTAGCCAAGGAGTTCTTC.

A single count supports this clone. The chain uses TRBV5-1 and TRBJ1-6; 8 bases align to TRBD1. The CDR3 runs to 16 residues. V was clipped by 3 bases and J by 7 bases; unmatched bases: 9. The germline V gene has CDR1 SGHRS and CDR2 YFSETQ. CDR3 sequence reads: CASSSGQGSSNSPLHF. The CDR3 DNA follows: TGCGCCAGCAGCTCCGGACAGGGCTCGTCCAATTCACCCCTCCACTTT.

J is TRBJ2-5 and V is TRBV5-6; no clear D. The CDR3 is 13 amino acids. V was shortened by 4 bases and J by 2 bases, with 9 bases between the two germline ends. Germline V gene lookup returns CDR1 SGHDT and CDR2 YYEEEE. The CDR3 region has the DNA TGTGCCAGCAGCCCGCCGGCTCAAGAGACCCAGTACTTC. Residues: CASSPPAQETQYF. The variable domain in full, with the rest retrieved from reference TRBV5-6 and TRBJ2-5, is DAGVTQSPTHLIKTRGQQVTLRCSPKSGHDTVSWYQQALGQGPQFIFQYYEEEERQRGNFPDRFSGHQFPNYSSELNVNALLLGDSALYLCASSPPAQETQYFGPGTRLLVL.

V usage is TRBV11-1 and J usage is TRBJ2-7; 10 bases align to TRBD2. The CDR3 is made up of 16 amino acids. Germline values: CDR1 SGHAT, CDR2 FQDESV (reference sequence). J was trimmed by 0 bases and V by 2 bases; bases with no gene match: 4. The CDR3 reads CASSLLGTSVSYEQYF. The DNA of the CDR3 is TGTGCCAGCAGCTTACTCGGGACTAGCGTCTCCTACGAGCAGTACTTC.

This chain uses TRBV5-1 with TRBJ2-1; 7 nucleotides match TRBD2. The ends lost 0 bases at V and 4 bases at J; junction bases unmatched: 4. Germline V gives CDR1 SGHRS, CDR2 YFSETQ. The CDR3 runs to 15 residues. CDR3 amino acids: CASSLGSGPYNEQFF. The DNA for the CDR3 is TGCGCCAGCAGCTTGGGTAGCGGGCCTTACAATGAGCAGTTCTTC. Full variable domain (remainder filled in from reference TRBV5-1 and TRBJ2-1): KAGVTQTPRYLIKTRGQQVTLSCSPISGHRSVSWYQQTPGQGLQFLFEYFSETQRNKGNFPGRFSGRQFSNSRSEMNVSTLELGDSALYLCASSLGSGPYNEQFFGPGTRLTVL.

The chain combines TRBV4-3 with TRBJ1-2; possible D gene TRBD1, 6 bases. The V and J ends lost 0 bases and 7 bases respectively, with 12 bases between them. CDR3 length: 14 residues. The germline V gene encodes CDR1 LGHNA and CDR2 YSLEER. The CDR3 here is CASSQDQGTRGYTF. In DNA form, the CDR3 reads TGCGCCAGCAGCCAAGATCAGGGGACACGTGGCTACACCTTC.

This clone has a single count. The CDR3 region has the DNA TGTGCCAGCAGCCAAGGTGCTAACTATGGCTACACCTTC. Translation gives CASSQGANYGYTF. The chain links TRBV3-1 (or the pseudogene TRBV3-2) to TRBJ1-2; unclear D gene. Between the trimmed V and J ends, which lost 1 base and 0 bases, there was a span of 3 bases. The CDR3 consists of 13 residues. Germline V gene data show CDR1 as LGHDT and CDR2 as YNNKEL (reference sequence).

The chain is built from TRBV7-2 and TRBJ2-7; 7 bases match TRBD2. CDR3 length: 14 residues. Losses at the gene ends were 6 bases for V and 6 bases for J; bases not matched to a gene: 11. Germline V gene data show CDR1 as SGHTA and CDR2 as FQGNSA. In DNA form, the CDR3 reads TGTGCCAGCAGGATAATGGCGGGGGAGACCGAGCAGTACTTC. Translated, it gives CASRIMAGETEQYF.

This chain uses TRBV6-4 with TRBJ2-1, with 7 bases that match TRBD2. With V trimmed by 3 bases and J by 2 bases, 4 bases remained unmatched. This CDR3 comprises 15 residues. CDR1 and CDR2 from the germline V gene are MRHNA and SNTAGT. The CDR3 DNA reads as TGTGCCAGCAGTGAGACAGCGGGACCCTACAATGAGCAGTTCTTC. This codes for CASSETAGPYNEQFF.

The chain has TRBV13 and TRBJ2-1; D is ambiguous. Trimming took off 5 bases at V and 1 base at J, with 9 bases between the two ends. The CDR3 totals 14 residues. Germline V lookup: CDR1 PRHDT, CDR2 FYEKMQ (reference sequence). The chain's CDR3 is CASSLRRSYNEQFF. The CDR3 nucleotides read TGTGCCAGCAGCCTGCGGCGTTCCTACAATGAGCAGTTCTTC.

This chain uses TRBV7-6 with TRBJ2-2; 8 bases fit TRBD2. Per the germline V gene, CDR1 is SGHVS and CDR2 is FNYEAQ. This CDR3 contains 18 residues. With V trimmed by 5 bases and J by 4 bases, 15 bases remained unmatched. The CDR3 region has the DNA TGTGCCAGCAGCCCTCAGGGCCTAGCGGGTCGTGTCACCGGGGAGCTGTTTTTT. Protein product: CASSPQGLAGRVTGELFF.

The chain is built from TRBV7-9 and TRBJ2-1; a weak D match, TRBD2 (5 bases). This CDR3 has 14 residues. The germline V gene has CDR1 SEHNR and CDR2 FQNEAQ (reference sequence). V lost 5 bases and J lost 3, with 11 bases in between. CDR3 residues: CASSPPTSYNEQFF. CDR3 DNA: TGTGCCAGCAGCCCGCCCACTAGCTACAATGAGCAGTTCTTC.

Only one count was recorded for this clone. The V gene is TRBV14, the J gene TRBJ1-2; D is unclear. Germline V CDR1 and CDR2: SGHDN, FVKESK. Trimming removed 2 bases from V and 4 bases from J, with 8 bases in between. The CDR3 spans 13 residues. The chain's CDR3 is CASSQRPSYGYTF. The CDR3 DNA sequence: TGTGCCAGCAGCCAAAGACCGAGCTATGGCTACACCTTC.

V is TRBV18 and J is TRBJ1-5; the D is unclear. CDR3 size: 14 residues. The germline V gene has CDR1 KGHSH and CDR2 LQKENI. Trimming removed 4 bases at V and 1 base at J, with 8 bases between. The CDR3 coding sequence is TGTGCCAGCTCACTCCAGGTGAGCAATCAGCCCCAGCATTTT. Its protein product is CASSLQVSNQPQHF.

The V call is TRBV18, the J call TRBJ1-4; D ambiguous. The CDR3 runs to 13 residues. Trimming took 1 base from V and 8 from J, leaving 8 bases between them. The germline V gene has CDR1 KGHSH and CDR2 LQKENI. The CDR3 region is CASSPLSREKLFF. The CDR3 nucleotides are TGTGCCAGCTCACCACTGAGCAGGGAAAAACTGTTTTTT.

The rearrangement uses TRBV6-1 and TRBJ2-7, with D unclear. Germline V gene lookup returns CDR1 MNHNS and CDR2 SASEGT. Trimming removed 0 bases at V and 1 base at J, with 10 bases between. The CDR3 runs to 15 residues. The CDR3 DNA is TGTGCCAGCAGTGAAGCATGGTCCAGTTCCTACGAGCAGTACTTC. Protein: CASSEAWSSSYEQYF.

The chain joins TRBV19 to TRBJ1-4; D is unresolved. CDR3 length: 14 residues. V lost 7 bases, J lost 0 bases, and 9 bases lay in between. CDR1 is LNHDA and CDR2 is SQIVND in the germline V gene (reference sequence). This chain's CDR3 is CASIGPATNEKLFF. CDR3 DNA: TGTGCCAGTATTGGACCTGCAACTAATGAAAAACTGTTTTTT.

The CDR3 loop reads CASSLVTGQQETQYF. As DNA, the CDR3 is TGTGCCAGCAGCTTAGTTACAGGCCAACAAGAGACCCAGTACTTC. V is TRBV7-2 and J is TRBJ2-5, with a possible D match to TRBD1 (5 bases). CDR1 is SGHTA and CDR2 is FQGNSA in the germline V gene. The CDR3 has 15 residues. Trimming stripped 1 base from V and 2 bases from J, with 11 bases between.

This clone was recorded once. The chain has TRBV5-6 and TRBJ1-2; D not resolved. The CDR3 spans 14 residues. Trimming pared 1 base from V and 6 bases from J, leaving 13 bases between. Per the germline V gene, CDR1 is SGHDT and CDR2 is YYEEEE. As DNA, the CDR3 is TGTGCCAGCAGCTTGACGGGAGGTTGGAATGGCTACACCTTC. Encoded protein: CASSLTGGWNGYTF.

The chain employs TRBV5-1 and TRBJ1-2; D ambiguous. The CDR3 is 13 amino acids. Germline V CDR1 and CDR2: SGHRS, YFSETQ. V lost 1 base and J lost 8, with 12 bases in between. CDR3 sequence (DNA): TGCGCCAGCAGCTTGAACATCCGGGGAGGCTACACCTTC. Its protein product is CASSLNIRGGYTF.